These T cell receptor beta chains were read from a single sample in a study of T cell changes during pregnancy in multiple sclerosis. Sequenced by immunoSEQ multiplex PCR; TCRdb stores in-frame clones only, minus some. The repertoire holds approximately 49,000 clones, with 85% to 95% as singletons. This specimen consisted of peripheral blood, obtained after pregnancy. The receptors stem from a female donor with multiple sclerosis, enrolled in a pregnancy study. Each CDR3 is given with its conserved first and last residue. A D gene is named only where the DNA matches it firmly. Clone size appears in some rows only: once, few, many, or a class for an expanded clone.

NA NA TRBJ1-1 TRBV9 TGTGCCAGCAGCGTAGCTACAACAGGGAACACTGAAGCTTTCTTT CASSVATTGNTEAFF
NA NA TRBJ2-7 TRBV5-6 TGTGCCAGCAGCGCGGGGAATTACGAGCAGTACTTC CASSAGNYEQYF
NA TRBD1 TRBJ2-5 TRBV5-6 TGTGCCAGCAGCGCGACAGGGGAGCAAGAGACCCAGTACTTC CASSATGEQETQYF
NA TRBD1 TRBJ1-2 TRBV27 TGTGCCAGCAGTACCTGGACAGGGGGCCTAGGAACGTCGGGCTACACCTTC CASSTWTGGLGTSGYTF
NA NA TRBJ2-7 TRBV30 TGTGCCTGGGCGGACTCCTACGAGCAGTACTTC CAWADSYEQYF
NA NA TRBJ2-3 TRBV7-9 TGTGCCATCCCGGGGTCATCGCAGTATTTT CAIPGSSQYF
few TRBD1 TRBJ1-5 TRBV19 TGTGCCAGTAGCTCCGGACAGGGCCGACAGCCCCAGCATTTT CASSSGQGRQPQHF
NA NA TRBJ2-5 TRBV5-1 TGCGCCAGCAGTTCCAGGGTTGGAGAGACCCAGTACTTC CASSSRVGETQYF
NA TRBD1 TRBJ1-2 TRBV10-3 TGTGCCATCAGTGGCGGACAGGGGGTAGGCTACACCTTC CAISGGQGVGYTF
NA NA TRBJ2-7 TRBV6-5 TGTGCCAGCAGTAGGACAGATGGTGCCTACGAGCAGTACTTC CASSRTDGAYEQYF
NA TRBD1 TRBJ1-1 TRBV5-1 TGCGCCAGCAGCTTGGCAGGGACAGTGACTGAAGCTTTCTTT CASSLAGTVTEAFF